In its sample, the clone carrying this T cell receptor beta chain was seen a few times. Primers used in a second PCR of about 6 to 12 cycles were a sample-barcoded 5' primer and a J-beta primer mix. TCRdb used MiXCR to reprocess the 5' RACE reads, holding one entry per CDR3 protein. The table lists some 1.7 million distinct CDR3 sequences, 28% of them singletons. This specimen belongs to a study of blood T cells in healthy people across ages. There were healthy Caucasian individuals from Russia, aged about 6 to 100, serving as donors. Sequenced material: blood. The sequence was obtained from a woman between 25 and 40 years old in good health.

The CDR3 region is CASSLQASGKTDTQYF. CDR3 DNA sequence: TGTGCCAGCAGTTTACAAGCTAGCGGGAAGACAGATACGCAGTATTTT. The chain joins TRBV12-3 or TRBV12-4 to TRBJ2-3; 9 bases fit TRBD2. This CDR3 is 16 amino acids long. V shed 2 bases, J shed 3 bases, and the junction held 6 bases outside the gene matches.